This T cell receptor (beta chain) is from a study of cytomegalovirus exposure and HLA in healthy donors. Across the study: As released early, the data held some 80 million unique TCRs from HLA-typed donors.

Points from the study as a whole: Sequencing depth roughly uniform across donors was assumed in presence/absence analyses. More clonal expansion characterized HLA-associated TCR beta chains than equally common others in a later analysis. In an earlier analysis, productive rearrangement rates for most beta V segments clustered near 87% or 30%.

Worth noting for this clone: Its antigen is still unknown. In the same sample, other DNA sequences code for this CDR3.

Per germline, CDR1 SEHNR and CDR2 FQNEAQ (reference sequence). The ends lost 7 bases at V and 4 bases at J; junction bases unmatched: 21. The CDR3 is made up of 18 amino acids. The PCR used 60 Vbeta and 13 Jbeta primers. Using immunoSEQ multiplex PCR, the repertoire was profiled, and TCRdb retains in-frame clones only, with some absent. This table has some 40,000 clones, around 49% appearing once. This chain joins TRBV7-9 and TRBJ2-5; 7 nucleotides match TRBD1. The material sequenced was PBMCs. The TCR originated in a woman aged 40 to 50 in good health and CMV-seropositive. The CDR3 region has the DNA TGTGCCAGCAACCACGAAGCTAGGACAGGTCTCCTCGGAGAGACCCAGTACTTC. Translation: CASNHEARTGLLGETQYF.